This paragraph reports one T cell receptor (beta chain). The target antigen is unknown. The sample comes from a study of T cell responses to AZD1222 COVID-19 vaccine. Assay used: immunoSEQ multiplex PCR; TCRdb lists only in-frame clones, some missing. The repertoire consists of roughly 200,000 clones, with 90% to 95% occurring once and the leading ten covering around 1%. Study-level points and caveats: Baseline seropositives among AZD1222 recipients totaled only 5 to 7. Two AZD1222 administrations were followed by greater Spike-specific TCR breadth and depth.

CDR1 and CDR2 from the germline V gene are SEHNR and FQNEAQ (reference sequence). CDR3 length: 14 residues. With 5 bases removed from V and 2 bases from J, the gap between germline ends came to 12 bases. This clonotype originated in an adult in good health. The specimen was peripheral blood, collected on day 0 of MenACWY control vaccination. This chain joins TRBV7-9 and TRBJ2-5; possibly TRBD1 for D (6 bases). The DNA for the CDR3 is TGTGCCAGCAGCCCTGGACAGCTACAAGAGACCCAGTACTTC. Protein product: CASSPGQLQETQYF.